This passage covers 30 T cell receptor beta chains from one sample sequenced in a study of T-cell memory formation after mild COVID-19 (dated by TCRdb to 2020 to 2022). Preparation of the library involved 5' RACE. Instrument used: Illumina NovaSeq 6000. TCRdb reran the public reads through fastp at Q25 and MiXCR, keeping productive beta chains. Entries that share a CDR3 protein sequence are merged under the most common genes and DNA. For this sample there are approximately 500,000 distinct CDR3 sequences; about 23% appear just once. The ten largest clones represent 9.5% to 15% of the sample. The sample was PBMCs or a T cell subset sorted from them (not recorded which). Receptor source: an adult woman who had mild COVID-19 (a few samples of this study predate the infection). The sample titles of this study are shuffled in the database, so cell type and time point are left out; the donor was told from shared clones.

This clonotype occurred a few times. This chain joins TRBV5-4 and TRBJ2-3; D remains unclear. V was shortened by 0 bases and J by 8 bases, with 7 bases between the two germline ends. CDR1 SGHNT and CDR2 YYREEE come from the germline V gene (reference sequence). This CDR3 is built from 12 residues. CDR3 sequence (DNA): TGTGCCAGCAGCTTGGGGCAGAGTACGCAGTATTTT. Encoded protein: CASSLGQSTQYF.

This rearrangement joins TRBV5-1 to TRBJ2-1; TRBD1 matches at 7 bases. In germline, CDR1 is SGHRS, CDR2 YFSETQ. CDR3 size: 13 residues. Trimming took 5 bases from V and 6 from J; bases not matched to a gene: 5. The CDR3 here is CASRQGPRNEQFF. DNA for the CDR3: TGCGCCAGCAGACAGGGGCCGCGCAATGAGCAGTTCTTC.

This rearrangement joins TRBV25-1 to TRBJ1-1; D is unresolved. The length of the CDR3 is 17 residues. In germline, CDR1 is MGHDK, CDR2 SYGVNS. The V and J ends lost 1 base and 1 base respectively, with 16 bases between them. The CDR3 coding sequence is TGTGCCAGCAGTGAATCGGTGTTGGCAGGATCGAACACTGAAGCTTTCTTT. Its translation is CASSESVLAGSNTEAFF.

V usage is TRBV27 and J usage is TRBJ2-7, with D possibly being TRBD1 or TRBD2 (5 bases each). Germline CDR1 reads MNHEY; CDR2 reads SMNVEV (reference sequence). V lost 3 bases, J lost 4 bases, and 13 bases lay in between. CDR3 length: 14 residues. CDR3 nucleotides: TGTGCCAGCAGTTTCGGGGCAGAAGGATACGAGCAGTACTTC. As protein: CASSFGAEGYEQYF.

The rearrangement uses TRBV3-1 and TRBJ2-7, with 7 bases that match TRBD1. The junction had 9 bases not matched to a gene; V was cut back by 4 bases and J by 6 bases. CDR1 and CDR2 from the germline V gene are LGHDT and YNNKEL (reference sequence). The CDR3 runs 14 residues. This CDR3 is CASSPGKGAVEQYF. DNA of the CDR3: TGTGCCAGCAGCCCGGGAAAGGGGGCGGTCGAGCAGTACTTC.

The chain links TRBV11-2 to TRBJ2-7, with 7 bases fitting TRBD1. Germline V gives CDR1 SGHAT, CDR2 FQNNGV. V shed 0 bases and J 1 base; nucleotides not matched to a gene: 12. The length of the CDR3 is 18 residues. The CDR3 DNA reads TGTGCCAGCAGCTTAGATCTCATACAGGGGCCGATATCCTACGAGCAGTACTTC. Residues: CASSLDLIQGPISYEQYF. The variable domain in full, with the rest retrieved from reference TRBV11-2 and TRBJ2-7, is EAGVAQSPRYKIIEKRQSVAFWCNPISGHATLYWYQQILGQGPKLLIQFQNNGVVDDSQLPKDRFSAERLKGVDSTLKIQPAKLEDSAVYLCASSLDLIQGPISYEQYFGPGTRLTVT.

V usage is TRBV7-9 and J usage is TRBJ2-7; 12 nucleotides line up with TRBD1. The germline gives CDR1 SEHNR, CDR2 FQNEAQ (reference sequence). CDR3 length: 14 residues. After removal of 5 bases from V and 6 bases from J, the junction contained 5 bases not matched to a gene. The CDR3 loop reads CASSNRDRGLEQYF. Written as DNA, the CDR3 is TGTGCCAGCAGCAACCGGGACAGGGGGCTCGAGCAGTACTTC. Using reference TRBV7-9 and TRBJ2-7 for the parts outside the CDR3, the full variable domain is DTGVSQNPRHKITKRGQNVTFRCDPISEHNRLYWYRQTLGQGPEFLTYFQNEAQLEKSRLLSDRFSAERPKGSFSTLEIQRTEQGDSAMYLCASSNRDRGLEQYFGPGTRLTVT.

CDR3 sequence: CASRGERVYNEQFF. For the CDR3, the DNA is TGTGCCAGCAGGGGGGAGCGGGTCTACAATGAGCAGTTCTTC. The chain has TRBV2 and TRBJ2-1; possible D gene TRBD2, 6 bases. The CDR3 extends over 14 amino acids. Germline lookup yields CDR1 SNHLY and CDR2 FYNNEI. The V and J ends lost 6 bases and 3 bases respectively, with 12 bases between them.

This chain links TRBV7-9 with TRBJ1-4; TRBD1 aligns across 9 bases. This CDR3 has 13 residues. V dropped 5 bases and J dropped 7; count of bases not matched to a gene: 2. CDR1 and CDR2 (germline): SEHNR, FQNEAQ (reference sequence). CDR3 DNA: TGTGCCAGCAGCGGACAGGGGTTTGAAAAACTGTTTTTT. It codes for CASSGQGFEKLFF.

This sequence joins TRBV27 and TRBJ2-1, with D maybe TRBD1 (6 bases). Trimming stripped 4 bases from V and 6 bases from J, with 16 bases between. The CDR3 loop spans 15 amino acids. Germline V lookup: CDR1 MNHEY, CDR2 SMNVEV (reference sequence). CDR3 sequence: CASSSRQVGGNEQFF. In DNA form, the CDR3 reads TGTGCCAGCAGTTCCCGACAGGTGGGCGGCAATGAGCAGTTCTTC.

This clonotype was seen a few times. This chain links TRBV5-1 with TRBJ1-1; D may be TRBD1 (5 bases). The length of the CDR3 is 12 residues. CDR1 SGHRS and CDR2 YFSETQ come from the germline V gene. V lost 0 bases, J lost 10 bases, and 10 bases lay in between. CDR3 in amino acids: CASSLEGSLAFF. The CDR3 region has the DNA TGCGCCAGCAGCTTGGAGGGGTCTCTAGCTTTCTTT.

J is TRBJ2-2 and V is TRBV7-3, with 7 positions matching TRBD1. Germline V gene lookup returns CDR1 SGHTA and CDR2 FQGTGA. The V segment lost 2 bases and the J segment 2 bases; nucleotides outside the gene matches: 5. CDR3 length: 16 amino acids. The CDR3 nucleotides read TGTGCCAGCAGCTTAGCGGACAGGCTTAACACCGGGGAGCTGTTTTTT. Its translation: CASSLADRLNTGELFF.

A few counts support this clonotype. The chain employs TRBV2 and TRBJ1-2, with D possibly being TRBD1 (6 bases). CDR1 SNHLY and CDR2 FYNNEI come from the germline V gene. The CDR3 runs to 14 residues. Trimming shortened V by 6 bases and J by 8 bases, and 19 bases separated the two germline ends. CDR3 bases: TGTGCCAGCAGCGAGAAAAGGGGGACTCGAGGCTACACCTTC. It codes for CASSEKRGTRGYTF. Full variable domain (outside the CDR3, taken from reference TRBV2 and TRBJ1-2): EPEVTQTPSHQVTQMGQEVILRCVPISNHLYFYWYRQILGQKVEFLVSFYNNEISEKSEIFDDQFSVERPDGSNFTLKIRSTKLEDSAMYFCASSEKRGTRGYTFGSGTRLTVV.

The chain uses TRBV19 and TRBJ2-7; D possibly corresponds to TRBD2 (5 bases). The CDR3 is 16 residues long. V was shortened by 1 base and J by 5 bases, with 18 bases between the two germline ends. CDR1 is LNHDA, CDR2 SQIVND, per germline (reference sequence). In nucleotides, the CDR3 is TGTGCCAGTAGTATAGTTGGTCCTCGGGGTGTGCACGAGCAGTACTTC. Translated: CASSIVGPRGVHEQYF.

V is TRBV24-1 and J is TRBJ2-5; 10 bases line up with TRBD1. Germline V lookup: CDR1 KGHDR, CDR2 SFDVKD. Trimming at V came to 2 bases and at J to 7 bases, leaving 9 bases not matched to a gene. The CDR3 has 16 residues. The chain's CDR3 is CATSDSPGQGTGTQYF. DNA of the CDR3: TGTGCCACCAGTGATTCCCCGGGACAGGGGACAGGGACCCAGTACTTC.

The chain is built from TRBV12-3 or TRBV12-4 and TRBJ2-5; D is perhaps TRBD1 or TRBD2 (5 bases each). V lost 4 bases, J lost 5 bases, and 14 bases lay in between. The CDR3 sequence is 14 residues long. CDR3 in amino acids: CASSSRGVSETQYF. CDR3 bases: TGTGCCAGCAGTTCCAGAGGGGTGTCTGAGACCCAGTACTTC.

The sample holds a few counts of this clonotype. J is TRBJ2-2 and V is TRBV27; D is perhaps TRBD1 (6 bases). This CDR3 is 12 amino acids long. In germline, CDR1 is MNHEY, CDR2 SMNVEV (reference sequence). V lost 6 bases and J lost 8, with 10 bases in between. CDR3 sequence: CASRYRVGELFF. In DNA form, the CDR3 reads TGTGCCAGCAGGTACAGGGTAGGGGAGCTGTTTTTT.

The CDR3 DNA is TGTGCCACCGGGCTAGCGGGAGGTCCCAGCACAGATACGCAGTATTTT. Amino acid sequence: CATGLAGGPSTDTQYF. The chain combines TRBV13 with TRBJ2-3, with 11 bases aligning to TRBD2. Germline V gene lookup returns CDR1 PRHDT and CDR2 FYEKMQ (reference sequence). The V gene end was trimmed by 10 bases and the J gene end by 0 bases; junction bases not matched to a gene: 9. CDR3 size: 16 residues.

This clonotype was found a few times. The V and J genes are TRBV20-1 and TRBJ2-5, with 8 bases aligning to TRBD2. The CDR3 is 15 residues long. Germline V gene data show CDR1 as DFQATT and CDR2 as SNEGSKA (reference sequence). Unmatched junction bases numbered 11, after V lost 3 bases and J lost 5 bases. In DNA, the CDR3 is TGCAGTGCTAGCCCACCTCAGGGACTAGGGGAGACCCAGTACTTC. Protein: CSASPPQGLGETQYF.

This clonotype was recorded a few times. The chain uses TRBV7-6 and TRBJ1-6; unclear D gene. The length of the CDR3 is 17 residues. V shed 0 bases and J shed 5 bases, with 14 bases lying between them. The germline V gene has CDR1 SGHVS and CDR2 FNYEAQ. The CDR3 loop is CASSLAQVSSDNSPLHF. Here the CDR3 DNA reads TGTGCCAGCAGCTTAGCGCAGGTATCCTCTGATAATTCACCCCTCCACTTT.

This clonotype was detected a few times. This sequence joins TRBV29-1 and TRBJ2-1; D remains ambiguous. The CDR3 runs 11 residues. The ends were cut back, 4 bases at V and 9 bases at J, with 10 bases in the middle. In germline, CDR1 is SQVTM, CDR2 ANQGSEA. In DNA form, the CDR3 reads TGCAGCGTTGTGGCGGTGGGTGAGCAGTTCTTC. It is translated as CSVVAVGEQFF.

V gene TRBV27 combines with J gene TRBJ1-1, with D possibly TRBD1 on 5 matching bases. The germline V and J ends were trimmed by 3 bases and 1 base, with 9 bases remaining between them. Germline CDR1 reads MNHEY; CDR2 reads SMNVEV (reference sequence). The CDR3 is made up of 14 amino acids. The CDR3 nucleotides read TGTGCCAGCAGTTTCTTTGGGGGGAACACTGAAGCTTTCTTT. As protein: CASSFFGGNTEAFF.

This clonotype was counted only a few times. The chain recombines TRBV7-8 with TRBJ2-1; 8 nucleotides align to TRBD2. Germline V gives CDR1 SGHVS, CDR2 FQNEAQ. Losses at the gene ends were 5 bases for V and 7 bases for J; bases not matched to a gene: 13. The length of the CDR3 is 16 residues. The CDR3 DNA follows: TGTGCCAGCAGCCCAACTAGCGGTCCCTACCGGAATGAGCAGTTCTTC. Amino acids: CASSPTSGPYRNEQFF.

The V and J genes are TRBV7-3 and TRBJ2-2, with a tentative D call TRBD2 (5 bases). CDR3 length equals 14 residues. CDR1 and CDR2 from the germline V gene are SGHTA and FQGTGA. V gave up 5 bases and J gave up 4 bases, with 11 bases separating them. The chain's CDR3 is CASSPDWFTGELFF. CDR3 nucleotides: TGTGCCAGCAGCCCGGACTGGTTCACCGGGGAGCTGTTTTTT.

This clonotype showed up just a few times. The genes are TRBV12-3 or TRBV12-4 and TRBJ2-1, with D uncertain. Trimming cost V 2 bases and J 1 base, with 15 bases left between them. CDR3 length: 17 amino acids. For the CDR3, the DNA is TGTGCCAGCAGTTTAATAATCGGAGATGGTTCCTACAATGAGCAGTTCTTC. Amino acid sequence: CASSLIIGDGSYNEQFF.

The chain carries TRBV7-2 and TRBJ1-3, with D possibly being TRBD1 (5 bases). Germline CDR1 reads SGHTA; CDR2 reads FQGNSA. This CDR3 spans 16 amino acids. V was shortened by 2 bases and J by 4 bases, with 15 bases between the two germline ends. CDR3 in DNA: TGTGCCAGCAGCTTACAGTCCGGGACTGTAGGAAACACCATATATTTT. This translates into CASSLQSGTVGNTIYF.

In this sample, this clonotype turned up a few times. The V gene is TRBV9, the J gene TRBJ1-2, with a weak D call TRBD1 (5 bases). This CDR3 has 15 amino acids. Germline V gene sequence: CDR1 SGDLS, CDR2 YYNGEE. The V end lost 0 bases, the J end lost 1 base, and 10 bases lay between the germline ends. The CDR3 nucleotides read TGTGCCAGCAGCGTAGGACAGCTACTTAACTATGGCTACACCTTC. It specifies CASSVGQLLNYGYTF. The whole variable domain, remainder taken from reference TRBV9 and TRBJ1-2, is DSGVTQTPKHLITATGQRVTLRCSPRSGDLSVYWYQQSLDQGLQFLIQYYNGEERAKGNILERFSAQQFPDLHSELNLSSLELGDSALYFCASSVGQLLNYGYTFGSGTRLTVV.

The chain is built from TRBV7-6 and TRBJ2-7; 7 bases align to TRBD2. In germline, CDR1 is SGHVS, CDR2 FNYEAQ. This CDR3 contains 14 residues. V shed 1 base, J shed 6 bases, and the junction held 6 bases outside the gene matches. The DNA of the CDR3 is TGTGCCAGCAGCTTAGGTCCGGGAGGCGGCGAGCAGTACTTC. The encoded protein is CASSLGPGGGEQYF.

This chain uses TRBV7-2 with TRBJ1-2; D may be TRBD1 (6 bases). In germline, CDR1 is SGHTA, CDR2 FQGNSA. The CDR3 is made up of 15 amino acids. V lost 0 bases and J lost 6, with 14 bases in between. The CDR3 coding sequence is TGTGCCAGCAGCTTAGCGATGGGGGGGGCCAATGGCTACACCTTC. It yields the protein CASSLAMGGANGYTF.

CDR3 in amino acids: CASRGTSGGARSYNEQFF. The CDR3 DNA is TGTGCCAGCAGAGGGACTAGCGGGGGGGCCCGCTCCTACAATGAGCAGTTCTTC. This chain links TRBV2 with TRBJ2-1; the match to TRBD2 covers 16 bases. CDR1 is SNHLY and CDR2 is FYNNEI in the germline V gene. The CDR3 spans 18 residues. The V gene end was trimmed by 6 bases and the J gene end by 0 bases; junction bases not matched to a gene: 5.